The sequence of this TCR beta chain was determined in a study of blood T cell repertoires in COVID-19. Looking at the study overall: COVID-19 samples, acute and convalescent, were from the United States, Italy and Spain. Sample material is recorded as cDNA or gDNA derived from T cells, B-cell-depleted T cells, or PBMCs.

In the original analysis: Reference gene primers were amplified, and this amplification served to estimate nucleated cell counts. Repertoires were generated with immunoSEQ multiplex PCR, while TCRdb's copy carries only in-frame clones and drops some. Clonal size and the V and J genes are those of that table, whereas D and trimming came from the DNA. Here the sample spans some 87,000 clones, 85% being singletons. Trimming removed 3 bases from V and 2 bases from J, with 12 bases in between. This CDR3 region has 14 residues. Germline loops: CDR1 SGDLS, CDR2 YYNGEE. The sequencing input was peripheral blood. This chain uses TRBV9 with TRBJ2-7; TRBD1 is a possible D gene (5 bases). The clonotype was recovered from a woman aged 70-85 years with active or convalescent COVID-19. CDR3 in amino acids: CASSADSLTYEQYF. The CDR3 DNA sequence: TGTGCCAGCAGCGCAGACAGCCTTACCTACGAGCAGTACTTC.